These 6 T cell receptor beta chains came from one sample sequenced in a study of blood T cell repertoires in COVID-19 (dated by TCRdb to the early 2020s). Libraries were constructed by the immunoSEQ multiplex PCR assay. Drawn from immuneACCESS, this table holds only the in-frame rearrangements with V and J called that TCRdb kept. Clones are partly lost; checked studies trace under half to an unresolved V gene and leave the rest unexplained. For this sample there are 180,000 or so clones; approximately 80% appear just once. The ten largest clonotypes hold approximately 8.6% of the sample. Input material: peripheral blood. The receptor source for this set is a woman aged 50 to 60 with active or convalescent COVID-19.

This rearrangement joins TRBV6-5 to TRBJ1-2; D possibly corresponds to TRBD1 (5 bases). The CDR3 contains 14 residues. Trimming took off 7 bases at V and 4 bases at J, with 16 bases between the two ends. CDR1 and CDR2 (germline): MNHEY, SVGAGI. As DNA, the CDR3 is TGTGCCAGCACCGAAAGGCGGGGCCTCTATGGCTACACCTTC. Its protein product is CASTERRGLYGYTF.

The chain combines TRBV2 with TRBJ1-5; D is perhaps TRBD1 (6 bases). The CDR3 is 14 residues long. The ends were cut back, 3 bases at V and 5 bases at J, with 11 bases in the middle. In germline, CDR1 is SNHLY, CDR2 FYNNEI. CDR3 bases: TGTGCCAGCAGTGAGATGAGGGGGTATCAGCCCCAGCATTTT. Protein: CASSEMRGYQPQHF.

V usage is TRBV9 and J usage is TRBJ2-7; 7 bases are shared with TRBD2. The CDR3 extends over 12 amino acids. Germline V gene data show CDR1 as SGDLS and CDR2 as YYNGEE. Unmatched junction bases numbered 7, after V lost 4 bases and J lost 9 bases. CDR3 bases: TGTGCCAGCAGCTTCAGGGACTACCCGCAGTACTTC. Translated: CASSFRDYPQYF.

The genes are TRBV5-1 and TRBJ2-2, with TRBD1 matching over 9 bases. The CDR3 runs 13 residues. The J segment lost 7 bases and the V segment lost 5 bases, leaving 3 bases of the junction unmatched. CDR1 SGHRS and CDR2 YFSETQ come from the germline V gene. This CDR3 is CASRQGAIGELFF. CDR3 coding DNA: TGCGCCAGCAGACAGGGGGCGATCGGGGAGCTGTTTTTT.

This clone was counted a few times. V usage is TRBV29-1 and J usage is TRBJ1-2; 7 nucleotides align to TRBD1. From germline, CDR1 is SQVTM and CDR2 ANQGSEA. This CDR3 spans 13 amino acids. V dropped 7 bases and J dropped 5; count of bases not matched to a gene: 10. CDR3 coding DNA: TGCAGCGGCCTCGCTCAGGGGGATTATGGCTACACCTTC. Translating it yields CSGLAQGDYGYTF.

The chain uses TRBV29-1 and TRBJ2-7; tentative D call: TRBD2 (5 bases). Germline CDR1 SQVTM, CDR2 ANQGSEA. Trimming removed 6 bases from V and 4 bases from J, with 7 bases in between. The CDR3 spans 10 residues. The CDR3 protein is CSVGDYEQYF. DNA of the CDR3: TGCAGCGTCGGGGATTACGAGCAGTACTTC.